The entry below gives a single TCR beta chain sequence along with its context. Its cognate antigen is unknown. CDR3 length equals 15 residues. CDR1 SGHDN and CDR2 FVKESK come from the germline V gene. V was cut by 2 bases and J by 5 bases, with 15 bases left in between. Using immunoSEQ multiplex PCR, the repertoire was profiled, and TCRdb retains in-frame clones only, with some absent. The sample has 200,000 to 250,000 clones; just over 85% are singletons. The data belong to a study of cytomegalovirus exposure and HLA in healthy donors. Findings and caveats of the study: The classifier, whose performance was assessed in both the original and validation cohorts, reportedly diagnosed cytomegalovirus status with high specificity and sensitivity.

The rearrangement links TRBV14 to TRBJ1-1; no clear D. The sample comprised PBMCs. This TCR was sampled from a woman between 18 and 29 years old in good health and CMV-seronegative. Written as DNA, the CDR3 is TGTGCCAGCAGCCAAATGATGGGCCGGTTGACTGAAGCTTTCTTT. Protein product: CASSQMMGRLTEAFF.